This T cell receptor (beta chain) came from a study of CD8 T cells in ankylosing spondylitis. Study-wide findings and caveats: It was reported that disease-linked clones were significantly enriched in matched ankylosing spondylitis synovial fluid. Disease-linked clones proved CD8+ and comparatively uncommon in peripheral blood. In ankylosing spondylitis blood, a motif of seven or eight highly homologous TCR beta variants appeared characteristic.

Preparation of TCR beta libraries was done by quantitative 5'-RACE with molecular barcodes. TCRdb processed the 5' RACE reads anew with MiXCR; each CDR3 protein has one entry. Of about 400,000 distinct CDR3 sequences in the sample, around 24% were seen once. There are 17 residues in the CDR3. Germline V CDR1 and CDR2: KGHDR, SFDVKD. V shed 7 bases, J shed 3 bases, and the junction held 12 bases outside the gene matches. This clonotype came up a few times. Its target is not known. The chain joins TRBV24-1 to TRBJ2-3, with TRBD1 identical over 10 bases. The sample comprised blood, either unsorted or a sorted T cell fraction (not recorded which). This clonotype was obtained from a male donor with ankylosing spondylitis. The CDR3 DNA follows: TGTGCCACCAGCCCTTGGCGGACAGGGGGACGGACAGATACGCAGTATTTT. It is translated as CATSPWRTGGRTDTQYF.